The 26 T cell receptor beta chains presented below share a single source sample, sequenced in a study of blood T cell repertoires in COVID-19. Data came from immunoSEQ multiplex PCR; TCRdb stores just in-frame clones and leaves some out. The sample records roughly 250,000 clones, around 88% being singletons. The sequencing input was PBMCs or T cells enriched from blood (not recorded which). The receptors were gathered from a woman between 35 and 50 years old with acute COVID-19.

The genes are TRBV5-1 and TRBJ1-1; D gene unclear. The V end lost 4 bases, the J end lost 4 bases, and 20 bases lay between the germline ends. CDR3 length: 16 amino acids. Germline V gene lookup returns CDR1 SGHRS and CDR2 YFSETQ. CDR3 sequence reads: CASSIAPGSVTTEAFF. The CDR3 DNA reads TGCGCCAGCAGCATCGCCCCGGGTTCCGTGACCACTGAAGCTTTCTTT.

The gene calls are TRBV10-2 and TRBJ1-3; D ambiguous. The CDR3 consists of 14 residues. Germline assignment: CDR1 WSHSY and CDR2 SAAADI. V gave up 7 bases and J gave up 0 bases, with 10 bases separating them. The CDR3 sequence is CASTRENSGNTIYF. The DNA for the CDR3 is TGCGCCAGCACAAGGGAGAACTCTGGAAACACCATATATTTT.

On this clone itself: One end of the junction is discordant with germline, which a read error may explain. V and J are TRBV7-9 and TRBJ1-1, with TRBD1 matching over 7 bases. CDR3 size: 14 residues. In germline, CDR1 is SEHNR, CDR2 FQNEAQ (reference sequence). The DNA of the CDR3 is TGTGCCAGCCGCTTGACAGGGAGTGACACTGAAGCTTTCTTT. Its translation: CASRLTGSDTEAFF.

J is TRBJ1-1 and V is TRBV11-3, with no clear D. The CDR3 is made up of 13 amino acids. Between the trimmed V and J ends, which lost 2 bases and 5 bases, there was a span of 9 bases. Germline assignment: CDR1 SGHNT and CDR2 YENEEA. CDR3 nucleotides: TGTGCCAGCAGCTTACGAGGGTCAACTGAAGCTTTCTTT. This sequence encodes CASSLRGSTEAFF.

This clone was seen only a few times. This rearrangement joins TRBV29-1 to TRBJ2-3; 7 bases align to TRBD1. Germline CDR1 reads SQVTM; CDR2 reads ANQGSEA. CDR3 length: 13 amino acids. V shed 3 bases and J 1 base; nucleotides not matched to a gene: 1. CDR3 sequence reads: CSVDQGGTDTQYF. CDR3 DNA: TGCAGCGTTGATCAGGGGGGCACAGATACGCAGTATTTT.

V gene TRBV7-9 combines with J gene TRBJ1-3, with no clear D. The germline gives CDR1 SEHNR, CDR2 FQNEAQ (reference sequence). CDR3 length equals 15 residues. V dropped 5 bases and J dropped 4 bases, with 15 bases sitting between them. Written as DNA, the CDR3 is TGTGCCAGCAGCGCGTTTAGCCTCTCAGGAAACACCATATATTTT. This gives the protein CASSAFSLSGNTIYF. The full variable domain, with the rest looked up from reference TRBV7-9 and TRBJ1-3, is DTGVSQNPRHKITKRGQNVTFRCDPISEHNRLYWYRQTLGQGPEFLTYFQNEAQLEKSRLLSDRFSAERPKGSFSTLEIQRTEQGDSAMYLCASSAFSLSGNTIYFGEGSWLTVV.

This sequence joins TRBV10-3 and TRBJ2-1; 8 bases line up with TRBD2. The CDR3 contains 15 residues. The trim removed 4 bases at V and 3 bases at J, leaving 5 bases unmatched. CDR1 ENHRY and CDR2 SYGVKD come from the germline V gene. The CDR3 DNA reads TGTGCCATCAGTGGGGAGCGGGAGAACTACAATGAGCAGTTCTTC. Protein product: CAISGERENYNEQFF.

This clone was observed a single time. The chain employs TRBV10-3 and TRBJ1-1, with D uncertain. Germline lookup yields CDR1 ENHRY and CDR2 SYGVKD. The CDR3 has 14 residues. V lost 3 bases to trimming and J lost 0 bases, with 8 bases between them. Written as DNA, the CDR3 is TGTGCCATCAGTGAAACAGAGTTGAACACTGAAGCTTTCTTT. The encoded protein is CAISETELNTEAFF.

This clone was picked up one time. The chain has TRBV5-1 and TRBJ1-1; D gene uncertain. The CDR3 spans 14 residues. The V end was cut by 0 bases, the J end by 5 bases, with 11 bases between. Germline V CDR1 and CDR2: SGHRS, YFSETQ. CDR3: CASSLGRHMTEAFF. CDR3 sequence (DNA): TGCGCCAGCAGCTTGGGGCGGCATATGACTGAAGCTTTCTTT. The full variable domain, completed using reference TRBV5-1 and TRBJ1-1, is KAGVTQTPRYLIKTRGQQVTLSCSPISGHRSVSWYQQTPGQGLQFLFEYFSETQRNKGNFPGRFSGRQFSNSRSEMNVSTLELGDSALYLCASSLGRHMTEAFFGQGTRLTVV.

The CDR3 region is CASSVGPRGTGELFF. The DNA of the CDR3 is TGTGCCAGCAGCGTAGGTCCGCGGGGCACCGGGGAGCTGTTTTTT. The V call is TRBV9, the J call TRBJ2-2, with D possibly TRBD2 on 6 matching bases. The CDR3 runs to 15 residues. Between the trimmed V and J ends, which lost 0 bases and 4 bases, there was a span of 10 bases. Germline CDR1 reads SGDLS; CDR2 reads YYNGEE.

This chain links TRBV7-6 with TRBJ1-4, with TRBD1 identical over 7 bases. CDR3 length: 17 residues. Germline trimming cut 2 bases from V and 3 bases from J; bases unmatched to any gene: 9. CDR1 and CDR2 from the germline V gene are SGHVS and FNYEAQ. For the CDR3, the DNA is TGTGCCAGCAGCTTACGTTCCGGGACAGATGCTAATGAAAAACTGTTTTTT. This gives the protein CASSLRSGTDANEKLFF.

The chain links TRBV27 to TRBJ2-7; D is ambiguous. CDR3 size: 10 residues. Germline-derived CDR1 and CDR2 are MNHEY and SMNVEV (reference sequence). The germline V and J ends were trimmed by 5 bases and 3 bases, with 2 bases remaining between them. The CDR3 is CASSHYEQYF. In DNA, the CDR3 is TGTGCCAGCAGTCACTACGAGCAGTACTTC.

This chain connects TRBV7-9 to TRBJ2-1; D unresolved. The CDR3 runs to 15 residues. Germline V gene data show CDR1 as SEHNR and CDR2 as FQNEAQ (reference sequence). V was clipped by 5 bases and J by 0 bases, with 11 bases between them. The CDR3 DNA follows: TGTGCCAGCAGCCCGCTGCGAAGCTCCTACAATGAGCAGTTCTTC. It translates to CASSPLRSSYNEQFF.

The V and J genes are TRBV2 and TRBJ2-1; 12 bases fit TRBD2. Germline V gene lookup returns CDR1 SNHLY and CDR2 FYNNEI. The CDR3 has 16 residues. Unmatched junction bases numbered 8, after V lost 6 bases and J lost 5 bases. As DNA, the CDR3 is TGTGCCAGCAGCTTAATGGGACTAGCGGGCAACAATGAGCAGTTCTTC. It specifies CASSLMGLAGNNEQFF.

This rearrangement joins TRBV18 to TRBJ1-1; tentative D call: TRBD1 (5 bases). The CDR3 runs 13 residues. V dropped 4 bases and J dropped 7 bases, with 13 bases sitting between them. CDR1 and CDR2 from the germline V gene are KGHSH and LQKENI. In nucleotides, the CDR3 is TGTGCCAGCTCACAAGACCCAAGGGGTGAAGCTTTCTTT. Protein sequence: CASSQDPRGEAFF. The full variable domain, in which reference TRBV18 and TRBJ1-1 provide the parts outside the CDR3, is NAGVMQNPRHLVRRRGQEARLRCSPMKGHSHVYWYRQLPEEGLKFMVYLQKENIIDESGMPKERFSAEFPKEGPSILRIQQVVRGDSAAYFCASSQDPRGEAFFGQGTRLTVV.

The chain combines TRBV15 with TRBJ2-3; D is uncertain. The V gene lost 0 bases and the J gene lost 4 bases, with 8 bases spanning the gap. The CDR3 sequence is 14 residues long. Germline lookup yields CDR1 LNHNV and CDR2 YYDKDF (reference sequence). As DNA, the CDR3 is TGTGCCACCAGCAGAGAAGATAGCCCAGATACGCAGTATTTT. Residues: CATSREDSPDTQYF. Full variable domain (remainder filled in from reference TRBV15 and TRBJ2-3): DAMVIQNPRYQVTQFGKPVTLSCSQTLNHNVMYWYQQKSSQAPKLLFHYYDKDFNNEADTPDNFQSRRPNTSFCFLDIRSPGLGDTAMYLCATSREDSPDTQYFGPGTRLTVL.

The genes are TRBV28 and TRBJ1-2; 7 bases are a match to TRBD1. With V trimmed by 5 bases and J by 4 bases, 7 bases remained unmatched. Germline CDR1 is MDHEN and CDR2 is SYDVKM. The CDR3 extends over 14 amino acids. The DNA of the CDR3 is TGTGCCAGCAGTCGACAGGGTCCGAGCTATGGCTACACCTTC. As protein: CASSRQGPSYGYTF.

The chain combines TRBV2 with TRBJ1-2; D may be TRBD1 (5 bases). V was shortened by 4 bases and J by 5 bases, with 17 bases between the two germline ends. CDR3 size: 15 residues. Germline assignment: CDR1 SNHLY and CDR2 FYNNEI. CDR3 DNA sequence: TGTGCCAGCAGTGCGGGGGAGGGCGGGCTTTATGGCTACACCTTC. It codes for CASSAGEGGLYGYTF.

The rearrangement joins TRBV19 to TRBJ2-7, with 9 bases fitting TRBD1. The CDR3 length is 15 residues. Losses at the gene ends were 3 bases for V and 2 bases for J; bases not matched to a gene: 5. Germline CDR1 is LNHDA and CDR2 is SQIVND (reference sequence). The CDR3 coding sequence is TGTGCCAGTAGTATGCCGGGACAGGGCCCCTACGAGCAGTACTTC. Translation: CASSMPGQGPYEQYF.

This chain uses TRBV3-1 (or the pseudogene TRBV3-2) with TRBJ1-5; D is undetermined. The CDR3 is made up of 19 amino acids. V was clipped by 2 bases and J by 1 base, with 21 bases between them. Germline values: CDR1 LGHDT, CDR2 YNNKEL (reference sequence). CDR3 amino acids: CASSQNPGETDASNQPQHF. CDR3 DNA: TGTGCCAGCAGCCAAAACCCCGGGGAGACCGACGCCAGCAATCAGCCCCAGCATTTT.

V usage is TRBV28 and J usage is TRBJ1-2; D perhaps matches TRBD1 (5 bases). In germline, CDR1 is MDHEN, CDR2 SYDVKM. CDR3 length equals 14 residues. Trimming cost V 3 bases and J 0 bases, with 8 bases left between them. CDR3 nucleotide sequence: TGTGCCAGCAGTTTTCCAGGGACTAACTATGGCTACACCTTC. Translation: CASSFPGTNYGYTF.

The chain has TRBV9 and TRBJ2-1; D may be TRBD2 (6 bases). This CDR3 comprises 13 residues. Looked up from germline, CDR1 is SGDLS and CDR2 is YYNGEE. V gave up 3 bases and J gave up 10 bases, with 14 bases separating them. CDR3: CASSATRAGEQFF. The CDR3 DNA is TGTGCCAGCAGCGCCACCCGGGCGGGGGAGCAGTTCTTC.

This clone was seen a few times. The chain couples TRBV5-5 to TRBJ2-7; D is uncertain. The germline gives CDR1 SGHKS, CDR2 YYEKEE (reference sequence). Trimming took 0 bases from V and 4 from J, leaving 8 bases between them. The CDR3 totals 13 residues. The CDR3 is CASSLASMYEQYV. The CDR3 DNA sequence: TGTGCCAGCAGCTTGGCATCCATGTACGAGCAGTACGTC.

The count of this clone is one. The genes are TRBV4-1 and TRBJ2-1, with D possibly being TRBD1 (5 bases). V lost 1 base to trimming and J lost 5 bases, with 9 bases between them. Germline values: CDR1 MGHRA, CDR2 YSYEKL. The CDR3 is 14 residues long. The CDR3 region has the DNA TGCGCCAGCAGCCAAGTATCAGGGAACAATGAGCAGTTCTTC. Amino acid sequence: CASSQVSGNNEQFF.

This clone came up once. In nucleotides, the CDR3 is TGTGCCAGCAGTCCGTTAGACAGGTGGCTTGGTGAAAAACTGTTTTTT. It specifies CASSPLDRWLGEKLFF. V usage is TRBV27 and J usage is TRBJ1-4; D is possibly TRBD1 (6 bases). Per the germline V gene, CDR1 is MNHEY and CDR2 is SMNVEV (reference sequence). This CDR3 comprises 16 residues. Trimming removed 5 bases at V and 7 bases at J, with 20 bases between.

The DNA of the CDR3 is TGTGCCATCACTCGACAGGGGAACTATGGCTACACCTTC. Protein: CAITRQGNYGYTF. J is TRBJ1-2 and V is TRBV10-3, with 8 positions matching TRBD1. The CDR3 sequence is 13 residues long. V trimming: 7 bases; J trimming: 2 bases; junction bases outside the gene matches: 3. Germline CDR1 ENHRY, CDR2 SYGVKD.